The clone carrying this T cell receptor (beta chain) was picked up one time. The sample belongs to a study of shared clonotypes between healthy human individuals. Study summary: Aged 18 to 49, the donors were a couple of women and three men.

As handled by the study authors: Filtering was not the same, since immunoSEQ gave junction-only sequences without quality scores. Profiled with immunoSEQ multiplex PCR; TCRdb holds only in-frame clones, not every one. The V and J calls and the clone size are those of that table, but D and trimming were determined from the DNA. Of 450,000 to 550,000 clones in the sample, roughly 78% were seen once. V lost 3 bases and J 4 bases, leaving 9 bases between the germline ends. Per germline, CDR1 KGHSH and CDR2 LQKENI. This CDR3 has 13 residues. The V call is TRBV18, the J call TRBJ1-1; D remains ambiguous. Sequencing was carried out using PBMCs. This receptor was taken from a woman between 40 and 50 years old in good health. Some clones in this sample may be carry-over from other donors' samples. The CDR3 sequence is CASSPSVLTEAFF. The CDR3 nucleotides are TGTGCCAGCTCACCCTCAGTCCTCACTGAAGCTTTCTTT.